This TCR beta chain is drawn from a study of tumor-infiltrating lymphocytes in primary liver carcinoma. Germline V gene sequence: CDR1 SGHAT, CDR2 FQNNGV. Trimming left V 5 bases short and J 2 bases short, with 32 bases between. The CDR3 is 21 amino acids. Study observations and caveats: It was observed that only about 7-25% of the top clones appeared in every one of the five tumor regions.

TCR beta cDNA was made from approximately 500 ng total RNA with a constant-region primer. Libraries for TCR beta were built through three nested multiplex PCR rounds, which together made up a slightly modified ARM-PCR procedure. PCR rounds one and two used TRBV1-TRBV30 forward primers with a C-beta reverse primer for around 9 cycles each. TCRdb re-called the multiplex PCR reads with MiXCR, one entry per CDR3 protein. The repertoire holds roughly 100,000 distinct CDR3 sequences, around 73% seen once, with 12% in the top ten. This clonotype showed up just once. The antigen is unknown. Bulk tissue was left unsorted, and RNA and DNA were co-extracted from around 18-30 mg of it.

The genes are TRBV11-2 and TRBJ2-3, with TRBD2 as a possible D gene (6 bases). The receptor comes from a woman in her sixties with primary liver carcinoma and hepatitis B virus infection. The specimen was liver tumor tissue from sampling region 2. The subset denotes: tumor region T2, inferior pole. This CDR3 reads CASSPGAVLEGRAANTDTQYF. CDR3 in DNA: TGTGCCAGCAGCCCAGGAGCGGTCCTGGAGGGGCGTGCGGCTAACACAGATACGCAGTATTTT.